These T cell receptor beta chains were read from a single sample in a study of blood T cell repertoires in COVID-19. The repertoire was sequenced with immunoSEQ multiplex PCR; TCRdb's copy has only in-frame clones and lacks some. The sample has a few hundred thousand clones, 70% to 90% seen once. Source material: peripheral blood. Receptors originate from a woman in her 70s with active or convalescent COVID-19. Both conserved end residues are part of each CDR3. D genes are given only for firm matches. The listing skips clone size in some rows; elsewhere it reads once, few, many or a size class.

clone_size	d_call	v_call	j_call	cdr3_aa	cdr3_nt
NA	NA	TRBV5-4	TRBJ1-4	CASSGGRANEKLFF	TGTGCCAGCAGCGGAGGGAGGGCTAATGAAAAACTGTTTTTT
NA	TRBD1	TRBV6-5	TRBJ2-7	CASNGPGGYEQYF	TGTGCCAGCAACGGTCCAGGGGGATACGAGCAGTACTTC
NA	TRBD1	TRBV27	TRBJ2-1	CASSPDRGGFGHEQFF	TGTGCCAGCAGTCCGGACAGGGGGGGCTTCGGACATGAGCAGTTCTTC
NA	NA	TRBV7-8	TRBJ2-7	CASSPMDSSYEQYF	TGTGCCAGCAGCCCGATGGACAGTTCCTACGAGCAGTACTTC
once	NA	TRBV10-1	TRBJ2-6	CASSEAGSGANVLTF	TGCGCCAGCAGTGAAGCAGGCTCTGGGGCCAACGTCCTGACTTTC
NA	NA	TRBV4-1	TRBJ1-4	CASSLQPLGGNEKLFF	TGCGCCAGCAGCCTTCAACCCCTGGGAGGTAATGAAAAACTGTTTTTT
NA	TRBD1	TRBV6-2/TRBV6-3	TRBJ1-6	CASSQGTGYSPLHF	TGTGCCAGCAGTCAGGGGACAGGCTATTCACCCCTCCACTTT
NA	TRBD2	TRBV11-1	TRBJ2-1	CASSRGLADYNEQFF	TGTGCCAGCAGCCGAGGACTAGCGGATTACAATGAGCAGTTCTTC
NA	TRBD1	TRBV5-1	TRBJ1-1	CASRLGQGVLNTEAFF	TGCGCCAGCAGATTGGGACAGGGGGTTCTGAACACTGAAGCTTTCTTT
NA	NA	TRBV9	TRBJ1-5	CASSVAPLSQPQHF	TGTGCCAGCAGCGTAGCCCCTCTCTCTCAGCCCCAGCATTTT
once	TRBD1	TRBV19	TRBJ2-1	CASSPYRDRGLSYNEQFF	TGTGCCAGTAGCCCTTACCGGGACAGGGGGCTTTCCTACAATGAGCAGTTCTTC
few	NA	TRBV6-2/TRBV6-3	TRBJ1-1	CASSSNSLEAFF	TGTGCCAGCAGTTCGAACAGCCTGGAAGCTTTCTTT
NA	TRBD1	TRBV19	TRBJ1-3	CASRRPGGSGNTIYF	TGTGCCAGTAGGCGACCAGGGGGTTCTGGAAACACCATATATTTT
NA	TRBD1	TRBV12-3/TRBV12-4	TRBJ1-1	CASSSNRGTEAFF	TGTGCCAGCAGTTCCAACAGGGGCACTGAAGCTTTCTTT
NA	NA	TRBV29-1	TRBJ2-1	CSVSSYNEQFF	TGCAGCGTGAGTTCTTACAATGAGCAGTTCTTC
NA	NA	TRBV5-1	TRBJ2-2	CASSLIGGVTGELFF	TGCGCCAGCAGCTTAATCGGGGGAGTCACCGGGGAGCTGTTTTTT
NA	TRBD2	TRBV2	TRBJ2-1	CASGSGGGPYNEQFF	TGTGCCAGCGGGAGTGGCGGGGGGCCCTACAATGAGCAGTTCTTC
NA	NA	TRBV18	TRBJ1-6	CASSPDEGNSPLHF	TGTGCCAGCTCACCAGACGAGGGCAATTCACCCCTCCACTTT
NA	NA	TRBV6-2/TRBV6-3	TRBJ2-7	CASSLTAGYEQYF	TGTGCCAGCAGCCTTACCGCAGGCTACGAGCAGTACTTC
NA	NA	TRBV6-1	TRBJ2-7	CASSDGLPPSYEQYF	TGTGCCAGCAGTGACGGACTTCCACCATCCTACGAGCAGTACTTC
NA	NA	TRBV5-8	TRBJ1-4	CASSLGVSTNEKLFF	TGTGCCAGCAGCTTGGGTGTCTCAACTAATGAAAAACTGTTTTTT
NA	NA	TRBV7-6	TRBJ1-6	CASTTSDKVSSYNSPLHF	TGTGCCAGCACGACATCCGACAAGGTCAGCTCCTATAATTCACCCCTCCACTTT
NA	NA	TRBV3-1/TRBV3-2	TRBJ2-1	CASRSSWRLDNEQFF	TGTGCCAGCAGAAGTTCGTGGAGGCTTGACAATGAGCAGTTCTTC
NA	TRBD1	TRBV24-1	TRBJ2-1	CATGDRSYNEQFF	TGTGCCACCGGGGACAGGTCCTACAATGAGCAGTTCTTC
NA	TRBD2	TRBV7-2	TRBJ2-5	CASSLLGGGGTGETQYF	TGTGCCAGCAGCTTACTGGGTGGCGGGGGGACCGGGGAGACCCAGTACTTC
NA	NA	TRBV27	TRBJ2-1	CASRLLAGAGDEQFF	TGTGCCAGCAGGCTACTAGCCGGTGCAGGCGATGAGCAGTTCTTC
NA	TRBD1	TRBV10-2	TRBJ1-1	CASRGTVNTEAFF	TGCGCCAGCAGGGGGACAGTGAACACTGAAGCTTTCTTT
NA	NA	TRBV7-2	TRBJ1-5	CASSQGRVNQPQHF	TGTGCCAGCAGCCAGGGGCGGGTCAATCAGCCCCAGCATTTT
NA	NA	TRBV7-2	TRBJ2-5	CASSRTGTQETQYF	TGTGCCAGCAGCCGTACAGGGACCCAAGAGACCCAGTACTTC
NA	TRBD2	TRBV3-1/TRBV3-2	TRBJ2-1	CASSQDAGGGYNEQFF	TGTGCCAGCAGCCAAGATGCTGGGGGGGGTTACAATGAGCAGTTCTTC
NA	NA	TRBV4-3	TRBJ1-1	CASSQEGGTEAFF	TGCGCCAGCAGCCAAGAAGGGGGAACTGAAGCTTTCTTT
NA	TRBD2	TRBV5-6	TRBJ2-3	CASAGGLALEDTQYF	TGTGCCAGCGCGGGGGGACTAGCGCTAGAAGATACGCAGTATTTT
few	NA	TRBV19	TRBJ2-7	CASSPGNSYEQYF	TGTGCCAGTAGCCCCGGGAACTCCTACGAGCAGTACTTC
NA	TRBD2	TRBV29-1	TRBJ2-1	CSVEGYPAGGSNEQFF	TGCAGCGTTGAAGGATATCCAGCGGGGGGCTCTAATGAGCAGTTCTTC
NA	NA	TRBV6-5	TRBJ1-2	CASSYSTGDGYTF	TGTGCCAGCAGTTATTCGACAGGTGATGGCTACACCTTC
NA	TRBD1	TRBV7-9	TRBJ1-3	CASSWTGSGNTIYF	TGTGCCAGCAGCTGGACAGGCTCTGGAAACACCATATATTTT
NA	NA	TRBV24-1	TRBJ1-5	CATSDPPLTYF	TGTGCCACCAGTGACCCACCCCTAACCTATTTT
few	NA	TRBV3-1/TRBV3-2	TRBJ1-5	CASSQDLTDSNQPQHF	TGTGCCAGCAGCCAAGATCTGACTGATAGCAATCAGCCCCAGCATTTT
NA	NA	TRBV7-2	TRBJ1-1	CASNPPGTEAFF	TGTGCCAGCAACCCGCCGGGCACTGAAGCTTTCTTT
NA	NA	TRBV7-2	TRBJ2-7	CASRGLPTYEQYF	TGTGCCAGCAGAGGACTCCCTACCTACGAGCAGTACTTC
NA	TRBD1	TRBV6-5	TRBJ1-4	CATGQGNEKLFF	TGTGCCACCGGACAGGGCAATGAAAAACTGTTTTTT
once	TRBD2	TRBV20-1	TRBJ2-3	CSASEGLTSGGAKDTQYF	TGCAGTGCTAGTGAGGGGCTCACTAGCGGGGGGGCCAAAGATACGCAGTATTTT
NA	NA	TRBV2	TRBJ1-4	CASSAMGGNEKLFF	TGTGCCAGCAGTGCCATGGGAGGTAATGAAAAACTGTTTTTT
NA	NA	TRBV12-2	TRBJ1-1	CASRLGGTELNTEAFF	TGTGCAAGTCGCTTAGGAGGGACAGAGTTGAACACTGAAGCTTTCTTT
NA	NA	TRBV7-2	TRBJ1-4	CASSPRAGKGEKLFF	TGTGCCAGCAGCCCCCGGGCAGGGAAGGGTGAAAAACTGTTTTTT
NA	TRBD2	TRBV4-1	TRBJ2-7	CASSQDQASGREQYF	TGCGCCAGCAGTCAAGATCAGGCTAGCGGGCGCGAGCAGTACTTC